The T cell receptor beta chain described here comes from a study of T cells after yellow fever vaccination. 5'RACE template switching added a universal primer site and UMIs to TCR cDNA. TCRdb recomputed calls from the 5' RACE reads with MiXCR, one row per CDR3 protein. The sample gives hundreds of thousands of distinct CDR3 sequences, approximately 13% of which show up once; more than 12% is in the top ten. The sample holds a few counts of this clonotype. Source: PBMCs, taken on the day of the yellow fever booster vaccination. The clonotype comes from a man in his thirties or forties who received the YFV17D yellow fever vaccine.

CDR3 protein: CASSLVSGMNTEAFF. CDR3 DNA sequence: TGCGCCAGCAGCTTGGTGTCGGGAATGAACACTGAAGCTTTCTTT. V gene TRBV5-1 combines with J gene TRBJ1-1; unclear D gene. Germline V lookup: CDR1 SGHRS, CDR2 YFSETQ. Trimming cost V 0 bases and J 0 bases, with 9 bases left between them. The CDR3 is made up of 15 amino acids.